Listed below are T cell receptor beta chains from one sample, sequenced in a study of technical replicates of blood from a few donors. Profiled with immunoSEQ multiplex PCR; TCRdb holds only in-frame clones, not every one. The sample consists of 80,000 to 95,000 clones, roughly 94% of them appearing once. Source material: T cells isolated from PBMCs. The receptor source for this set is a human donor in good health. Each CDR3 is given with its conserved first and last residue. D genes are given only for firm matches. Clone size appears in some rows only: once, few, many, or a class for an expanded clone.

abundance	d_gene	j_gene	v_gene	CDR3nt	CDR3aa
-	TRBD2	TRBJ2-1	TRBV4-1	TGCGCCAGCAGCCAAGAGGGACTAGCGGGGCCATTACAGCTAGAGCAGTTCTTC	CASSQEGLAGPLQLEQFF
-	-	TRBJ2-2	TRBV30	TGTGCCTGGAGTGTACGGGCGAACACCGGGGAGCTGTTTTTT	CAWSVRANTGELFF
-	TRBD1	TRBJ1-1	TRBV5-1	TGCGCCAGCAGCCTTGGACAGGTTAACACTGAAGCTTTCTTT	CASSLGQVNTEAFF
-	TRBD2	TRBJ2-7	TRBV15	TGTGCCACCAGCAGAGGGGAGGGGCTGGACGAGCAGTACTTC	CATSRGEGLDEQYF
-	-	TRBJ1-5	TRBV11-3	TGTGCCAGCAGCTCAGGTAACAATCAGCCCCAGCATTTT	CASSSGNNQPQHF
-	TRBD2	TRBJ2-7	TRBV28	TGTGCCAGCAGTTTTTTAACCAGCGGGACGTTCTCCTACGAGCAGTACTTC	CASSFLTSGTFSYEQYF
-	TRBD1	TRBJ2-7	TRBV6-5	TGTGCCAGCAGGAGACCGGGACAGAGTGGCGAGCAGTACTTC	CASRRPGQSGEQYF
-	TRBD1	TRBJ1-1	TRBV6-1	TGTGCCAGCAGTGAACGATTCTGGACAGGGAGTCGCTCTGAAGCTTTCTTT	CASSERFWTGSRSEAFF
-	TRBD1	TRBJ1-2	TRBV28	TGTGCCAGCAGTTTATACGGACAGGCGGCGTATGGCTACACCTTC	CASSLYGQAAYGYTF
once	TRBD1	TRBJ2-1	TRBV5-1	TGCGCCAGCAGGTATGGGACAGGCCGGGAGCAGTTCTTC	CASRYGTGREQFF
-	TRBD2	TRBJ2-7	TRBV5-1	TGCGCCAGCAGCTTGGGGAGGGTAGCCGGGAGGGTAAACGAGCAGTACTTC	CASSLGRVAGRVNEQYF
once	-	TRBJ2-3	TRBV20-1	TGCAGTGCTAGATCGGGGGATACGCAGTATTTT	CSARSGDTQYF
-	TRBD1	TRBJ2-5	TRBV5-1	TGCGCCAGCAGCTTGTCGGTAGGGACAGGGCCACAAGAGACCCAGTACTTC	CASSLSVGTGPQETQYF
-	-	TRBJ1-2	TRBV4-2	TGTGCCAGCAGCCCCACAGTCTATGGCTACACCTTC	CASSPTVYGYTF
-	-	TRBJ1-2	TRBV5-3	TGTGCCAGAAGCCAACGGGGGGCTCACTATGGCTACACCTTC	CARSQRGAHYGYTF
-	-	TRBJ2-1	TRBV19	TGTGCCAGTAGCGCTACGCGGGACTTAACGTTCTTC	CASSATRDLTFF
-	-	TRBJ1-4	TRBV5-1	TGCGCCAGCAGCTACGGTGGAGCAACTAATGAAAAACTGTTTTTT	CASSYGGATNEKLFF
-	TRBD2	TRBJ2-7	TRBV7-6	TGTGCCAGCAGCTTAGGACAGGGACTAGCGGGAGGGTCCTACGAGCAGTACTTC	CASSLGQGLAGGSYEQYF
-	-	TRBJ2-5	TRBV7-8	TGTGCCAGCAGCTTAATCTACGATGAGACCCAGTACTTC	CASSLIYDETQYF
-	TRBD2	TRBJ2-1	TRBV9	TGTGCCAGCACCCTAGCGGGGGGAACGTACAATGAGCAGTTCTTC	CASTLAGGTYNEQFF
-	TRBD2	TRBJ2-2	TRBV4-2	TGTGCCAGCAGCCAGGGACTAGCCACAAACGGGGAGCTGTTTTTT	CASSQGLATNGELFF
-	TRBD1	TRBJ2-2	TRBV7-6	TGTGCCAGCAGCTCCGGGACAGACACCGGGGAGCTGTTTTTT	CASSSGTDTGELFF
-	-	TRBJ2-7	TRBV7-2	TGTGCCAGCAGCTTAACAGGGACGGCCTCAACAGAATTC	CASSLTGTASTEF
-	TRBD2	TRBJ2-1	TRBV12-5	TGTGCTAGTGTCCCAGCGGGAGTCAGTGATGAGCAGTTCTTC	CASVPAGVSDEQFF
-	-	TRBJ1-1	TRBV28	TGTGCCAGCAGGGGAGGGGGAACCACTGAAGCTTTCTTT	CASRGGGTTEAFF
-	-	TRBJ1-2	TRBV6-1	TGTGCCAGCAGTGAGGGCAGGGGATACTATGGCTACACCTTC	CASSEGRGYYGYTF
-	-	TRBJ1-5	TRBV7-8	TGTGCCAGCTTTAGCGGCAATCAGCCCCAGCATTTT	CASFSGNQPQHF
-	-	TRBJ2-2	TRBV11-3	TGTGCCAGCAGCCGCATCGACAGGAAGAACACCGGGGAGCTGTTTTTT	CASSRIDRKNTGELFF
few	-	TRBJ1-1	TRBV7-2	TGTGTTAGCAGCCAGCAGGAGAACACTGAAGCTTTCTTT	CVSSQQENTEAFF
-	-	TRBJ1-2	TRBV27	TGTGCCAGCAGTTTATCTGGGGGCGGGTACTATGGCTACACCTTC	CASSLSGGGYYGYTF
-	TRBD2	TRBJ2-5	TRBV27	TGTGCCAGCAGTTTGTCGGGACTAGCGGGCGAGACCCAGTACTTC	CASSLSGLAGETQYF
-	-	TRBJ1-1	TRBV7-8	TGTGCCAGCAGCTTATGGGCGACCTTGAACACTGAAGCTTTCTTT	CASSLWATLNTEAFF
-	-	TRBJ2-2	TRBV28	TGTGCCAGCAGTTTTAGGTTGGGGGCCTCCGGGGAGCTGTTTTTT	CASSFRLGASGELFF
-	-	TRBJ1-5	TRBV10-1	TGCGCCAGCAGTGAACCTGGGGGGTCGGGGGAAATGGGTCAGCCCCAGCATTTT	CASSEPGGSGEMGQPQHF
-	-	TRBJ1-1	TRBV30	TGTGCCTGGACTAGGCAGGGGTCCCCTCGAGAGGCTTTCTTT	CAWTRQGSPREAFF
-	TRBD2	TRBJ2-7	TRBV2	TGTGCCAGCAGAGATCGACTAGCGGGAGGAATAGAGCAGTACTTC	CASRDRLAGGIEQYF
-	TRBD2	TRBJ2-1	TRBV7-8	TGTGCCAGCAGCTTAGGTCGGAGCGGGAGGTACAATGAGCAGTTCTTC	CASSLGRSGRYNEQFF
-	-	TRBJ2-7	TRBV5-4	TGTGCCAGCAGCTTGGCTACCTACGAGCAGTACTTC	CASSLATYEQYF
-	TRBD2	TRBJ2-7	TRBV5-1	TGCGCCAGCAGCTCGAAAGGGACTAGCGGGACCGCCTACGAGCAGTACTTC	CASSSKGTSGTAYEQYF
-	-	TRBJ2-3	TRBV2	TGTGCCAGCAGTACTCCTCCCTTCACAGATACGCAGTATTTT	CASSTPPFTDTQYF
-	TRBD1	TRBJ2-3	TRBV5-1	TGCGCCAGCAGCTTTCGGACAGGGGGCATGGAAGATACGCAGTATTTT	CASSFRTGGMEDTQYF
-	TRBD1	TRBJ2-7	TRBV6-5	TGTGCCAGCAGGGGAAGGGGGCACGTCGAGCAGTACTTC	CASRGRGHVEQYF
-	-	TRBJ2-7	TRBV4-2	TGTGCCAGCAGCCAAGATCAAGGTGTCAGGGGAAGCGAGCAGTACTTC	CASSQDQGVRGSEQYF
-	-	TRBJ1-4	TRBV4-1	TGCGCCAGCAGCCAAGGAGTGGGCGGGGTTATGAATGAAAAACTGTTTTTT	CASSQGVGGVMNEKLFF
few	-	TRBJ1-2	TRBV7-9	TGTGCCAGCAGCCTTAGACAGGATCCCTCCTATGGCTACACCTTC	CASSLRQDPSYGYTF
-	TRBD1	TRBJ2-7	TRBV29-1	TGCAGCGCCACTGGACAGGGGTACGAGCAGTACTTC	CSATGQGYEQYF
-	-	TRBJ1-5	TRBV19	TGTGCCAGTAGTACAGGACCCGGGGGCAATCAGCCCCAGCATTTT	CASSTGPGGNQPQHF
-	TRBD2	TRBJ2-2	TRBV7-9	TGTGCCAGCAGGGCTAGCGGGACGAACACCGGGGAGCTGTTTTTT	CASRASGTNTGELFF
-	TRBD2	TRBJ2-3	TRBV27	TGTGCCAGCAGCCCTATAGCGGGGGGCCAAGACACGGCGCAGTATTTT	CASSPIAGGQDTAQYF
-	-	TRBJ1-2	TRBV4-2	TGTGCCAGCAGCCCAGGGGCGACTACCAACTATGGCTACACCTTC	CASSPGATTNYGYTF
once	TRBD1	TRBJ2-7	TRBV29-1	TGCAGCGGACGGACAGGCGAGGGCTACGAGCAGTACTTC	CSGRTGEGYEQYF
-	-	TRBJ1-2	TRBV19	TGTGCCAGTACAGACAGGAACTATGGCTACACCTTC	CASTDRNYGYTF
-	-	TRBJ1-4	TRBV7-6	TGTGCCAGCTCGAGGGATCACAGGGATGGTGAAAAACTGTTTTTT	CASSRDHRDGEKLFF
-	-	TRBJ2-3	TRBV5-1	TGCGCCAGCAGCCGGACACCGACCACAGATACGCAGTATTTT	CASSRTPTTDTQYF
-	TRBD1	TRBJ2-7	TRBV13	TGTGCCAGCAGTCAGGGACAGGTGCAGTACTTC	CASSQGQVQYF